Listed below are T cell receptor beta chains from one sample, sequenced in a study of T cells in Graves' hyperthyroidism and ophthalmopathy. From the multiplex PCR reads, TCRdb called clonotypes with MiXCR, one entry per CDR3 protein. Among under 500,000 distinct CDR3 sequences listed, over 11% were seen once. The material sequenced was blood. The origin of the receptors is a man between 50 and 59 years old with Graves' ophthalmopathy. The CDR3 runs from the conserved cysteine through the conserved F or W. Each record gives: clone size, D gene, J gene, V gene, CDR3 DNA, CDR3 protein. A D gene is named only where the DNA matches it firmly. The size field is filled for only some rows; it gives once, few, many or a size class.

NA	TRBD1	TRBJ2-1	TRBV7-9	TGTGCCAGCAGCCCACTCAAGGACAGGCACGATTACGAGCAGTTCTTC	CASSPLKDRHDYEQFF
many	TRBD2	TRBJ2-1	TRBV30	TGTGCCTGGAGTGTAGACCCCCCGGGGGCGGGAGGAACCAATGAGCAGTTCTTC	CAWSVDPPGAGGTNEQFF
NA	NA	TRBJ1-5	TRBV15	TGTGCCACCAGCGACCTGACCCAGGGGAGGGCTCAGCCCCAGCATTTT	CATSDLTQGRAQPQHF
NA	NA	TRBJ2-1	TRBV29-1	TGCAGCGTTGAAGTCCGCAGATACAATGAGCAGTTCTTC	CSVEVRRYNEQFF
few	TRBD2	TRBJ2-2	TRBV10-2	TGCGCCACGTGTGTGGGGGGACTAGCGGGAGTAACTCGAAGCGGGGAGCTGTTTTTT	CATCVGGLAGVTRSGELFF
few	NA	TRBJ2-7	TRBV7-2	TGTGCCAGCAGCTTCAGCATCGAGCAGTACTTC	CASSFSIEQYF
NA	NA	TRBJ2-6	TRBV7-9	TGTGCCAGCAGCCAGAATCTGGGGTCTGGGGCCAACGTCCTGACTTTC	CASSQNLGSGANVLTF
many	NA	TRBJ1-1	TRBV3-1	TGTGCCAGCAGCTCCACTGGGGGCACTGAAGCTTTCTTT	CASSSTGGTEAFF
many	TRBD1	TRBJ2-1	TRBV20-1	TGCAGTGCAACCGGGACAGGGAATCCAACTGAGCAGTTCTTC	CSATGTGNPTEQFF
NA	NA	TRBJ1-4	TRBV5-1	TGCGCCAGCAGCTTAGCCCGCGAGGGGCACCTTGCAACTAATGAAAAACTGTTTTTT	CASSLAREGHLATNEKLFF
many	TRBD2	TRBJ2-7	TRBV7-2	TGTGCCAGCAGCCGTAGCGGGCAGAGCTCCTACGAGCAGTACTTC	CASSRSGQSSYEQYF
NA	NA	TRBJ2-1	TRBV20-1	TGCAGTGCTAGAGAGGGGGGGCTCCATGGGCAGTTCTTC	CSAREGGLHGQFF
NA	NA	TRBJ2-2	TRBV6-5	TGTGCCAGCAGTTACCGAAGACAGGCCGGGGAGCTGTTTTTT	CASSYRRQAGELFF
many	TRBD2	TRBJ2-1	TRBV6-2/TRBV6-3	TGTGCCAGCAGAACCGGGGGTAGCGGGATATATGAGCAGTTCTTC	CASRTGGSGIYEQFF
NA	NA	TRBJ2-5	TRBV5-8	TGTGCCAGCAGCATCAAACAGGGGAGGCCCGAGACCCAGTACTTC	CASSIKQGRPETQYF
NA	NA	TRBJ2-1	TRBV7-2	TGTGCCAGCTGGCACCTTGGCTCCTACAATGAGCAGTTCTTC	CASWHLGSYNEQFF
many	TRBD1	TRBJ2-5	TRBV11-2	TGTGCCAGCAGCCTGACAGGGGGCTTCGAGACCCAGTACTTC	CASSLTGGFETQYF
few	NA	TRBJ2-2	TRBV7-9	TGTGCCAGCAGCACCCAGGGGCCCACGCCCAACCGGGAGCTGTTTTTT	CASSTQGPTPNRELFF
few	TRBD2	TRBJ2-1	TRBV5-1	TGCGCCAGCAGCCGGGGCCGTCCCGGGACTAGCGCTTACAATGAGCAGTTCTTC	CASSRGRPGTSAYNEQFF
NA	NA	TRBJ1-3	TRBV12-3/TRBV12-4	TGTGCCAGCAGCGAAACATCCTACGGAAACACCATATATTTT	CASSETSYGNTIYF
NA	NA	TRBJ1-1	TRBV6-5	TGTGCCAGCAGTTACTTACCGACAGGCCGGAACACTGAAGCTTTCTTT	CASSYLPTGRNTEAFF
many	NA	TRBJ2-3	TRBV5-1	TGCGCCAGCAGCTTGGCCCTAACAGGGAACACAGATACGCAGTATTTT	CASSLALTGNTDTQYF
many	NA	TRBJ2-5	TRBV30	TGTGCCTGGAGTGGCAGCTCCTTCCAAGAGACCCAGTACTTC	CAWSGSSFQETQYF
NA	TRBD2	TRBJ2-3	TRBV14	TGTGCCAGCAGCCAAGATTGGGCTAGCGGGACGTCAGATACGCAGTATTTT	CASSQDWASGTSDTQYF
many	TRBD2	TRBJ2-2	TRBV20-1	TGCAGTGCCAAACCCTCTAGCGGGAACACCGGGGAGCTGTTTTTT	CSAKPSSGNTGELFF